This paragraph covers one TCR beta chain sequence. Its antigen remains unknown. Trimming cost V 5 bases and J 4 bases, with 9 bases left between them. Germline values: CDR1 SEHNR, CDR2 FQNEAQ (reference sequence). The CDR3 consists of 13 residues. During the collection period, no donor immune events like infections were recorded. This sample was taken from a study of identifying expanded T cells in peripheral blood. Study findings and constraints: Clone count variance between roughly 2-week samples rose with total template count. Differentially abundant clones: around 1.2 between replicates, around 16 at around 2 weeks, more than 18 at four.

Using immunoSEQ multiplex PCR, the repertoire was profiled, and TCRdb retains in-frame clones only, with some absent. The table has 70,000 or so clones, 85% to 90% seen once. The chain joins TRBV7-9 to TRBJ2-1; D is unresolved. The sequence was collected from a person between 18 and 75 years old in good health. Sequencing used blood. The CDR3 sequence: CASSPPGYNEQFF. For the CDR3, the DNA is TGTGCCAGCAGCCCCCCCGGATACAATGAGCAGTTCTTC.